Below, 5 T cell receptor beta chains from the same sample are listed, as sequenced in a study of cytomegalovirus exposure and HLA in healthy donors. Profiled with immunoSEQ multiplex PCR; TCRdb holds only in-frame clones, not every one. Here the sample spans roughly 300,000 clones, 70% to 90% being singletons. Sequencing was done on a sample of PBMCs. Receptors were obtained from a woman aged 18-35 years in good health and CMV-seronegative.

The chain couples TRBV4-3 to TRBJ2-5; possibly TRBD1 for D (5 bases). This CDR3 contains 16 residues. Trimming pared 4 bases from V and 5 bases from J, leaving 20 bases between. Per the germline V gene, CDR1 is LGHNA and CDR2 is YSLEER. For the CDR3, the DNA is TGCGCCAGCAGCCCCGGACATACCCCCGTGGCCGAGACCCAGTACTTC. It yields the protein CASSPGHTPVAETQYF.

The gene calls are TRBV18 and TRBJ2-4; TRBD1 matches 8 bases. Germline CDR1 is KGHSH and CDR2 is LQKENI. The CDR3 spans 16 residues. V gave up 0 bases and J gave up 4 bases; unmatched junction bases: 5. CDR3 loop: CASSPPGQATKNIQYF. CDR3 sequence (DNA): TGTGCCAGCTCACCACCGGGACAGGCTACGAAAAACATTCAGTACTTC.

The chain uses TRBV7-9 and TRBJ2-7, with 11 bases matching TRBD1. This CDR3 is built from 15 residues. Germline V lookup: CDR1 SEHNR, CDR2 FQNEAQ (reference sequence). The J segment lost 4 bases and the V segment lost 4 bases, leaving 6 bases of the junction unmatched. CDR3 loop: CASSSGQGARYEQYF. The CDR3 coding sequence is TGTGCCAGCAGCTCCGGACAGGGGGCGAGGTACGAGCAGTACTTC.

This chain joins TRBV11-1 and TRBJ2-1; TRBD1 is a possible D gene (6 bases). Germline CDR1 SGHAT, CDR2 FQDESV (reference sequence). The CDR3 extends over 18 amino acids. The V end lost 4 bases, the J end lost 0 bases, and 19 bases lay between the germline ends. The CDR3 coding sequence is TGTGCCAGCAGCTCCCCGGGGTCCCAGGGGTTCTCCTACAATGAGCAGTTCTTC. This sequence encodes CASSSPGSQGFSYNEQFF. Looking up the rest from reference TRBV11-1 and TRBJ2-1 gives the full variable domain: EAEVAQSPRYKITEKSQAVAFWCDPISGHATLYWYRQILGQGPELLVQFQDESVVDDSQLPKDRFSAERLKGVDSTLKIQPAELGDSAMYLCASSSPGSQGFSYNEQFFGPGTRLTVL.

The V call is TRBV5-1, the J call TRBJ2-3; TRBD1 agrees at 9 bases. The germline CDR1 and CDR2 sequences are SGHRS and YFSETQ. The CDR3 is 17 amino acids. Trimming cost V 4 bases and J 4 bases; bases outside gene matches: 13. Written as DNA, the CDR3 is TGCGCCAGCAGCATTCTCCCGGGACAGGGAGGCGCAGATACGCAGTATTTT. Protein sequence: CASSILPGQGGADTQYF.